Listed below are T cell receptor beta chains from one sample, sequenced in a study of shared clonotypes between healthy human individuals. This table comes from immunoSEQ multiplex PCR, and its TCRdb copy is limited to in-frame clones, with some not included. Of around 2,000,000 clones in the sample, approximately 94% are singletons; the top ten hold approximately 1%. Sequencing was done on a sample of naive CD8+ T cells sorted from blood. These receptors were obtained from a young man in good health. Both conserved end residues are part of each CDR3. D genes are given only for firm matches.

V gene,D gene,CDR3 length,CDR3 protein
TRBV19,TRBD1,14,CASSPRDRANIQYF
TRBV15,.,17,CATSRDIGIRGNQPQHF
TRBV2,TRBD1,15,CASSEWDSLLYEQYF
TRBV7-2,TRBD1,15,CASRWGQGTSYEQYF
TRBV7-8,TRBD1,16,CASGQGRTTPYGELFF
TRBV5-1,TRBD1,13,CASSEGAEYEQYF
TRBV9,.,13,CASSLGANYGYTF
TRBV7-6,TRBD2,15,CASGSSGSVGNEQFF
TRBV27,.,15,CASSLSEEGYNEQFF
TRBV9,.,14,CASSVGGVPYEQYF
TRBV5-1,TRBD1,16,CASSLRDRALGTEAFF
TRBV4-1,.,14,CASSQVQGNTEAFF
TRBV28,.,16,CASSFPGGTLNTEAFF
TRBV5-6,.,14,CASSFGGMNTEAFF
TRBV27,TRBD2,16,CASSFSAGEAANEQFF
TRBV9,TRBD1,14,CASSVGDREETQYF
TRBV2,TRBD1,14,CASSEAGGHTEAFF
TRBV27,TRBD1,13,CASSGTGGMEQYF
TRBV7-9,.,14,CASSIRDFSYEQYF
TRBV5-1,TRBD1,18,CASSLTRTGRRSNTEAFF
TRBV2,.,11,CASSDRETQYF
TRBV6-1,.,17,CASSEGPPPGEGWEQYF
TRBV6-6,.,13,CASIEVANQPQHF
TRBV4-3,TRBD1,16,CASSQDLQGALGEQFF
TRBV25-1,TRBD1,13,CASSGQGNYGYTF
TRBV15,.,17,CATSTQRDTVSPYEQYF
TRBV7-9,.,13,CASRGQEYYGYTF
TRBV6-5,TRBD1,16,CASSYSSRTGGDGYTF
TRBV21-1,.,17,CASSKKVGGSDHETQYF
TRBV19,TRBD1,15,CASSILISTGEGYTF
TRBV7-6,.,13,CASSPTGWETQYF
TRBV6-5,TRBD1,14,CASSYSGTGLEAFF
TRBV28,.,15,CASSLAGTSTDTQYF
TRBV29-1,.,14,CSVEDPGRAAEAFF
TRBV19,TRBD2,15,CASSTSTSGIYEQYF
TRBV10-2,.,13,CASSAHLKDEQYF
TRBV7-9,TRBD1,19,CASSHSPGTGNSGANVLTF
TRBV4-1,.,14,CASSPRTVTGELFF
TRBV5-4,.,11,CASSLGQEAFF
TRBV7-8,.,14,CASSLVSGAWEQYF